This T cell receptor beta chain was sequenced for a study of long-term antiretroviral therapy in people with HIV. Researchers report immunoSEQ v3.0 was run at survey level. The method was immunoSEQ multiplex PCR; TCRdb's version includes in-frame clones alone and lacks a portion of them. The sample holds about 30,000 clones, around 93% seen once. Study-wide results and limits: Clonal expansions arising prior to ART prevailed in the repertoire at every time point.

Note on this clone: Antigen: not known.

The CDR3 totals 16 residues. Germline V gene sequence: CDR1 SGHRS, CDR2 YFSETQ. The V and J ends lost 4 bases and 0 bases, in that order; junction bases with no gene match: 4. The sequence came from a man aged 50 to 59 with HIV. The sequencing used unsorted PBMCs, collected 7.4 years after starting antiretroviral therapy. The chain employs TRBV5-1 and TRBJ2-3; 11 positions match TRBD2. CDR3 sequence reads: CASSRRLAGSTDTQYF. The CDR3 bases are TGCGCCAGCAGCAGGAGACTAGCGGGGAGCACAGATACGCAGTATTTT.